This T cell receptor (beta chain) is from a study of CD8 T cell repertoires and HIV-1 epitope variants (dated by TCRdb to about 2020). Regarding the complete study: In separate culture wells, T cells were stimulated with each of twenty-five peptides that represented autologous and known Gag and Nef epitope variants. Cultures were maintained for 10 days in IMDM with gentamicin, and half-media changes adding IL-2, IL-7 and IL-15 were performed on days 3 and 7. Control conditions included a CMV, EBV and flu peptide pool, the Ebola AY9 epitope as negative control, and a no-peptide well. A total of about 80 T cell cultures were run, with each culture condition performed in triplicate except for one peptide, which was performed in duplicate. Tested epitopes included three Gag epitope families and Nef HW9 and YT9. An aliquot of 1M T cells was saved as an uncultured baseline condition, separate from the approximately 80 T cell cultures. T cells were enriched with the EasySep Human T Cell Enrichment Kit and co-cultured with equal numbers of autologous T cell-negative cells as antigen-presenting cells.

The trim is 6 bases for V and 4 bases for J, with a gap of 9 bases between the germline ends. The germline V gene encodes CDR1 SQVTM and CDR2 ANQGSEA. Including the terminal cysteine and phenylalanine, the CDR3 comprises 12 residues. The retained sequence is limited to the CDR3, 36 bases, with the frame set at the first base. What the research found in general, with its limitations: Roughly 5 clonotypes recognized the Nef KF9 family and one clonotype recognized the HW9 family, while no responses to the TAALDMSHF plasma variant were seen. The study identified roughly 9 antigen-specific TCR beta clonotypes, more than five of which appeared to be cross-reactive for autologous or known escape epitope variants. The assay identified only TCR beta chains and indicated proliferation in response to antigen, without indicating T cell function or cytokine profile.

This clone is described as medium-sized (0.01 to 0.1%). Its antigen specificity is not known. One base away there is no much larger clone; base qualities are not given. The immunoSEQ platform was used to sequence TCR beta CDR3 regions at survey depth. The QIAamp DNA micro kit was used to extract genomic DNA from every cultured and uncultured CD8+ T cell population. The study's own analysis went as follows. Any sample with under 5,000 productive reads was excluded, and this exclusion removed about 6% of the 75 cultures stimulated with HIV peptides. Sequences were trimmed to CDR3 by a MANAFEST web app, and nonproductive sequences, CDR3s under 5 amino acids, and sequences not starting with C or ending with F/W were removed. Clonotypes were classified as antigen-specific only if expansion was observed in at least 2 of 3 replicates versus the no-peptide control at FDR 0.01, only within one epitope family. A specific clonotype also had to show a frequency at least fivefold higher than in wells stimulated with peptides from other epitope families. TCRdb limited this immuneACCESS table to in-frame rearrangements with V and J called. A share of clones is missing; checked studies link under half to unresolved V genes, and the rest is unexplained. V and J calls and clone size are given by that table; D and trimming were obtained from the DNA. The sample yields several thousand clones; 50% to 70% were counted once. Approximately 40% of the sample lies in the top ten.

The EasySep Human CD8+ T Cell Enrichment Kit was used on day 10 to isolate CD8+ T cells from every culture. The material sequenced was cultured CD8+ T cells derived from PBMCs. Recombination linked TRBV29-1 to TRBJ2-2, with the identity of the D gene unclear. This clonotype was obtained from a male donor with HIV. The DNA is as follows: TGCAGCGTCTTGAAGGGCACCGGGGAGCTGTTTTTT. This codes for CSVLKGTGELFF.